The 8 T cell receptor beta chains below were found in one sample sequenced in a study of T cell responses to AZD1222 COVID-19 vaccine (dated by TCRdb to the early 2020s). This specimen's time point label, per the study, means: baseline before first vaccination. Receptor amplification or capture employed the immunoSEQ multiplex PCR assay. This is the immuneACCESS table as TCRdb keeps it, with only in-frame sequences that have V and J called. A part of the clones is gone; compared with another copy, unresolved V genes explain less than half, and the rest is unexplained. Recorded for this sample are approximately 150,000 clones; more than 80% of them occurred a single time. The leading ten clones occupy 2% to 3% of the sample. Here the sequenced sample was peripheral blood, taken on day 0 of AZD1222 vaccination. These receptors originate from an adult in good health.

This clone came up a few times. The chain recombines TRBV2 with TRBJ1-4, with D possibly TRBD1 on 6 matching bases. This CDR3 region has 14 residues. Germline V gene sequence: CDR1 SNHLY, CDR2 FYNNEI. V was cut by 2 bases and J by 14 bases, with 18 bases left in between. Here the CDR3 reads CASSETRGLLGLFF. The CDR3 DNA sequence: TGTGCCAGCAGTGAAACCAGGGGTCTCCTTGGGCTGTTTTTT.

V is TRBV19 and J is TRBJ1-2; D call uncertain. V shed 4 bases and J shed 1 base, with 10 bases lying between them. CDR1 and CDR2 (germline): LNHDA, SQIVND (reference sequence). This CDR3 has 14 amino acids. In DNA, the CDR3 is TGTGCCAGTAGTACCCGGGCCAGTAACTATGGCTACACCTTC. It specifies CASSTRASNYGYTF.

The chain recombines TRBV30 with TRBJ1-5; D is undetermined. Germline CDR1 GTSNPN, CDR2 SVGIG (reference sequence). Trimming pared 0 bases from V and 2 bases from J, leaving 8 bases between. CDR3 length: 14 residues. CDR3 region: CAWSVGTGNQPQHF. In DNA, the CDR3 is TGTGCCTGGAGTGTAGGTACGGGCAATCAGCCCCAGCATTTT.

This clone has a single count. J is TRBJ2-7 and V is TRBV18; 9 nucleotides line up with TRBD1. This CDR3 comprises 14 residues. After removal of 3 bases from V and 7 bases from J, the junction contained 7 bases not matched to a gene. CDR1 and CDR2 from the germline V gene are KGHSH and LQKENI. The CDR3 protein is CASSPKDRGGEQYF. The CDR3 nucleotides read TGTGCCAGCTCACCCAAGGACAGGGGAGGGGAGCAGTACTTC.

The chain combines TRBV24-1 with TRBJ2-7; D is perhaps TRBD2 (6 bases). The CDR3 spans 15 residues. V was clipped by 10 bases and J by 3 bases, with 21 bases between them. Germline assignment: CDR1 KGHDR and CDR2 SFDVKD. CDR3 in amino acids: CATGPRGAGYYEQYF. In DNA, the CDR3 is TGTGCCACAGGTCCAAGAGGAGCGGGTTACTACGAGCAGTACTTC.

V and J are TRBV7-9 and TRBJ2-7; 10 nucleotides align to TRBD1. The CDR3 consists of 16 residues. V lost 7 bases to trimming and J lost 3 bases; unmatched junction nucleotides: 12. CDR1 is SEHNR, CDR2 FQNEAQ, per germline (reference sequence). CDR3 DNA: TGTGCCAGCACCGGGACAGGGGACGGCGTTAGCTACGAGCAGTACTTC. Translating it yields CASTGTGDGVSYEQYF.

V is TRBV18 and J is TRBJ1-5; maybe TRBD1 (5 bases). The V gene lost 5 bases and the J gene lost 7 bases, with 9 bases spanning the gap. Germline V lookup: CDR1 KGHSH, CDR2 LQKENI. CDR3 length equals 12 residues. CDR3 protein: CASSTGDQPQHF. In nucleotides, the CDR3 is TGTGCCAGCTCAACGGGGGACCAGCCCCAGCATTTT.

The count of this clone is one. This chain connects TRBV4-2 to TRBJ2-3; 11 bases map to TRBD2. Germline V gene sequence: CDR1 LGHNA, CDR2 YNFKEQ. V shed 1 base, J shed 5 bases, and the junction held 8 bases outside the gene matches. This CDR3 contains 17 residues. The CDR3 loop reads CASSQVISGGEVDTQYF. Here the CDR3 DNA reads TGTGCCAGCAGCCAAGTGATTAGCGGGGGGGAGGTAGATACGCAGTATTTT.